This T cell receptor (beta chain) was profiled in a study of cytomegalovirus exposure and HLA in healthy donors. In the study overall: HLA-typed donors were the source of about 85 million unique TCRs, which an early data release held.

As to this clone: As yet, its antigen is unknown.

The study ran its PCR with 60 Vbeta and 13 Jbeta primers. TCRdb's copy holds only in-frame clones and misses some; the assay was immunoSEQ multiplex PCR. The table records 130,000 to 150,000 clones, 78% of them present only once. This cohort consisted of healthy bone marrow donors. Study-level points and caveats: Follow-up analysis seemed to connect common viral pathogens with several of the most significant clusters identified. Immune exposure data for these donors was limited to CMV serostatus.

The J segment lost 2 bases and the V segment lost 0 bases, leaving 8 bases of the junction unmatched. The CDR3 contains 17 residues. Germline loops: CDR1 SGDLS, CDR2 YYNGEE. Sequencing was performed on PBMCs. The rearrangement links TRBV9 to TRBJ2-3, with 8 bases fitting TRBD1. This receptor was taken from a woman aged 18 to 35 in good health and CMV-seropositive. The CDR3 DNA reads as TGTGCCAGCAGCGTAGACGTACCGGGACAGGACACAGATACGCAGTATTTT. Residues: CASSVDVPGQDTDTQYF.